This entry lists 9 T cell receptor beta chains sequenced from one sample in a study of blood T cell repertoires in COVID-19. Using immunoSEQ multiplex PCR, the repertoire was profiled, and TCRdb retains in-frame clones only, with some absent. This table has over 250,000 clones, 89% appearing once. Specimen: peripheral blood. Receptor source: a man in his fifties with acute or convalescent COVID-19.

The chain carries TRBV10-3 and TRBJ1-1; 9 bases are shared with TRBD1. The V segment lost 9 bases and the J segment 2 bases; nucleotides outside the gene matches: 4. Germline lookup yields CDR1 ENHRY and CDR2 SYGVKD. CDR3 length: 13 amino acids. The CDR3 loop is CAMGQGFNTEAFF. The CDR3 DNA reads TGTGCCATGGGACAGGGATTCAACACTGAAGCTTTCTTT.

This chain links TRBV7-2 with TRBJ1-4; D gene unclear. The CDR3 spans 13 residues. Germline V CDR1 and CDR2: SGHTA, FQGNSA. V lost 0 bases to trimming and J lost 10 bases, with 9 bases between them. The CDR3 region is CASSLAPTRKLFF. The CDR3 DNA reads TGTGCCAGCAGCTTAGCCCCAACGCGAAAACTGTTTTTT.

The chain recombines TRBV12-5 with TRBJ1-2; D is unclear. Trimming took off 5 bases at V and 0 bases at J, with 16 bases between the two ends. Germline V lookup: CDR1 LGHNT, CDR2 FRNRAP. The CDR3 is made up of 16 amino acids. CDR3 sequence: CASGPRGGGPNYGYTF. As DNA, the CDR3 is TGTGCTAGTGGTCCGCGTGGAGGCGGGCCTAACTATGGCTACACCTTC.

The CDR3 sequence: CASSQVWQGAGGYTF. The CDR3 DNA is TGTGCCAGCAGCCAAGTCTGGCAGGGGGCGGGTGGCTACACCTTC. V and J are TRBV3-1 (or the pseudogene TRBV3-2) and TRBJ1-2, with 8 bases that match TRBD1. V lost 1 base and J lost 7; bases outside the gene matches: 8. Germline lookup yields CDR1 LGHDT and CDR2 YNNKEL (reference sequence). CDR3 length: 15 amino acids.

Only a few counts were recorded for this clone. This sequence joins TRBV6-5 and TRBJ1-1; D is ambiguous. V lost 3 bases and J lost 1, with 9 bases in between. The germline V gene has CDR1 MNHEY and CDR2 SVGAGI. The CDR3 totals 14 residues. DNA for the CDR3: TGTGCCAGCAGTTATCTCAGTACGAACACTGAAGCTTTCTTT. Translated: CASSYLSTNTEAFF.

The rearrangement links TRBV5-1 to TRBJ1-2; TRBD1 might be the D (5 bases). The germline V gene has CDR1 SGHRS and CDR2 YFSETQ. The V end lost 0 bases, the J end lost 8 bases, and 11 bases lay between the germline ends. The CDR3 runs to 13 residues. CDR3 sequence (DNA): TGCGCCAGCAGCTTGGCGGGGGTCGGCGGCTACACCTTC. Residues: CASSLAGVGGYTF.

The J gene is TRBJ1-2, the V gene TRBV15, with TRBD1 matching 7 bases. Germline values: CDR1 LNHNV, CDR2 YYDKDF (reference sequence). The CDR3 is 14 residues long. The trim removed 2 bases at V and 5 bases at J, leaving 5 bases unmatched. Here the CDR3 DNA reads TGTGCCACCAGCAGAACAGGGGAGATGTATGGCTACACCTTC. It specifies CATSRTGEMYGYTF. Combining the CDR3 with reference TRBV15 and TRBJ1-2 gives the whole variable domain DAMVIQNPRYQVTQFGKPVTLSCSQTLNHNVMYWYQQKSSQAPKLLFHYYDKDFNNEADTPDNFQSRRPNTSFCFLDIRSPGLGDTAMYLCATSRTGEMYGYTFGSGTRLTVV.

V usage is TRBV6-5 and J usage is TRBJ2-3; TRBD2 matches at 9 bases. The CDR3 sequence is 14 residues long. The trim removed 3 bases at V and 3 bases at J, leaving 1 base unmatched. The germline gives CDR1 MNHEY, CDR2 SVGAGI. This CDR3 reads CASSYTSGTDTQYF. The CDR3 DNA follows: TGTGCCAGCAGTTATACTAGCGGGACAGATACGCAGTATTTT.

This sequence joins TRBV4-1 and TRBJ2-7, with a tentative D call TRBD1 (6 bases). Trimming left V 3 bases short and J 0 bases short, with 18 bases between. The CDR3 is 17 residues long. CDR1 is MGHRA and CDR2 is YSYEKL in the germline V gene. CDR3 loop: CASSHHSPGDPSYEQYF. The DNA for the CDR3 is TGCGCCAGCAGCCACCACTCTCCAGGGGATCCCTCCTACGAGCAGTACTTC.